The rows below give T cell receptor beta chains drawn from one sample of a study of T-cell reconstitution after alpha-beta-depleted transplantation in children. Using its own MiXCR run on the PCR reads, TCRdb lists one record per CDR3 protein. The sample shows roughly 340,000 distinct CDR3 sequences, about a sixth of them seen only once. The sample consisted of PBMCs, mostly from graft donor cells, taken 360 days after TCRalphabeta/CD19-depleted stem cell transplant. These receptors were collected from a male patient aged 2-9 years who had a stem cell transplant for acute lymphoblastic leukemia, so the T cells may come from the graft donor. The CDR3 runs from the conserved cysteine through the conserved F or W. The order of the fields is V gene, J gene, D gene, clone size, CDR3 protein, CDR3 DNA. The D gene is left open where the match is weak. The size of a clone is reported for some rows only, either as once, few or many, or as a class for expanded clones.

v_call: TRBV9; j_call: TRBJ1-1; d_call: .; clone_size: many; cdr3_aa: CASSVARGEAFF; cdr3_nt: TGTGCCAGCAGCGTAGCTCGAGGGGAAGCTTTCTTT
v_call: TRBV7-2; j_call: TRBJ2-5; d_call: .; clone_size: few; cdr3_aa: CASSLGVREREETQYF; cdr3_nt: TGTGCCAGCAGCTTAGGGGTGCGGGAAAGGGAAGAGACCCAGTACTTC
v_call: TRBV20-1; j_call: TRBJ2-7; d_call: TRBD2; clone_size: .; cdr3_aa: CSATSSGYLYEQYF; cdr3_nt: TGCAGTGCTACTTCTAGCGGATACCTCTACGAGCAGTACTTC
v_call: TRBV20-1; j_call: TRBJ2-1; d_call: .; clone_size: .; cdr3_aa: CSAIRDHNEQFF; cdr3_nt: TGCAGTGCTATAAGGGACCACAATGAGCAGTTCTTC
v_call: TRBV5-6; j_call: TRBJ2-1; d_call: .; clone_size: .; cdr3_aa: CASSPFRTDSYNEQFF; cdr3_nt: TGTGCCAGCAGCCCCTTCAGGACGGATTCCTACAATGAGCAGTTCTTC
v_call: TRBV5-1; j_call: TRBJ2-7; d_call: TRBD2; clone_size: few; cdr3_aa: CASSAGLSPSYEQYF; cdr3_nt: TGCGCCAGCAGCGCGGGACTATCTCCCTCCTACGAGCAGTACTTC
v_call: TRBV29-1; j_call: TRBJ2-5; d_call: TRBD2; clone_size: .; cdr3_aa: CSVECRGRSSGVPSQETQYF; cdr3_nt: TGCAGCGTTGAATGTCGGGGAAGGTCTAGCGGGGTACCTTCTCAAGAGACCCAGTACTTC
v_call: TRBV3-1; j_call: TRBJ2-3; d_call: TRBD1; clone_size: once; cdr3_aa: CASSQEGTGLDTQYF; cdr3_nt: TGTGCCAGCAGCCAAGAGGGGACAGGGCTAGATACGCAGTATTTT
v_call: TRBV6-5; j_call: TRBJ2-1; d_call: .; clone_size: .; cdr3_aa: CASSYLHEQFF; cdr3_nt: TGTGCCAGCAGTTACTTACATGAGCAGTTCTTC
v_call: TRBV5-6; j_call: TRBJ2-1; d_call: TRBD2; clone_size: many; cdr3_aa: CASSVRLAGAYNEQFF; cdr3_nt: TGTGCCAGCAGCGTGCGACTAGCGGGAGCCTACAATGAGCAGTTCTTC
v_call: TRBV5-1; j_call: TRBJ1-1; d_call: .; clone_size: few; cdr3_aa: CASSLRVIGAEAFF; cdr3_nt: TGCGCCAGCAGCTTGAGGGTAATAGGGGCTGAAGCTTTCTTT
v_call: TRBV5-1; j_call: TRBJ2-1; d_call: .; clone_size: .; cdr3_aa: CASSLEVGGLLGEQFF; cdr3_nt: TGCGCCAGCAGCTTGGAAGTGGGCGGACTCTTGGGTGAGCAGTTCTTC
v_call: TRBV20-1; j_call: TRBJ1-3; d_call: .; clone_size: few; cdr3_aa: CSARGQRVISRDTIYF; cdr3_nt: TGCAGTGCTAGAGGTCAACGGGTTATTTCTCGAGACACCATATATTTT
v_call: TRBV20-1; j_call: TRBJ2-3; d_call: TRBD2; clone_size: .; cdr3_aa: CSAEGLGNTDTQYF; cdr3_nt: TGCAGTGCTGAGGGACTAGGGAACACAGATACGCAGTATTTT
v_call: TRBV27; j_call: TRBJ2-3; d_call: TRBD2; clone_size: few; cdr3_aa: CASSRSLAFRTQYF; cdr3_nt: TGTGCCAGCAGCCGCTCACTAGCGTTCAGAACGCAGTATTTT
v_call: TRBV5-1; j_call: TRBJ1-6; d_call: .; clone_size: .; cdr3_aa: CASSSTGGPSSYNSPLHF; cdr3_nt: TGCGCCAGCAGCTCGACGGGCGGCCCGAGCTCCTATAATTCACCCCTCCACTTT
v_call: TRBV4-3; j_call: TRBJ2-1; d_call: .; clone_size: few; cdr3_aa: CASSQVGTYNEQFF; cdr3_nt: TGCGCCAGCAGCCAAGTCGGGACTTACAATGAGCAGTTCTTC
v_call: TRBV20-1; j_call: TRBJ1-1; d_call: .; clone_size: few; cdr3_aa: CSARGISTEAFF; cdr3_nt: TGCAGTGCCAGAGGGATTAGCACTGAAGCTTTCTTT
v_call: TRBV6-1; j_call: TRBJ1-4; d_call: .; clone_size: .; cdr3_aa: CASGGTLLEKLFF; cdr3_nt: TGTGCCAGCGGGGGGACACTTCTTGAAAAACTGTTTTTT
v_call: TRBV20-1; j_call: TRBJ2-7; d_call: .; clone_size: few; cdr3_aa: CSARGDGPYEQYF; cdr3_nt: TGCAGTGCTAGAGGGGACGGCCCTTACGAGCAGTACTTC
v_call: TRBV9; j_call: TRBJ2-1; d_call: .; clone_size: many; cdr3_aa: CASSVGGGGGNEQFF; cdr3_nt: TGTGCCAGCAGCGTAGGAGGGGGTGGGGGAAATGAGCAGTTCTTC
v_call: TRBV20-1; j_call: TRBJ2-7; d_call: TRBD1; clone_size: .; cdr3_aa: CSAQPGTGGPLYYEQYF; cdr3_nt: TGCAGTGCTCAGCCCGGGACAGGGGGGCCTTTATACTACGAGCAGTACTTC
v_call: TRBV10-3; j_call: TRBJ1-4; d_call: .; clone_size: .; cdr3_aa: CATAPGRHSTNEKLFF; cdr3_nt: TGTGCCACCGCACCGGGACGGCATTCAACTAATGAAAAACTGTTTTTT
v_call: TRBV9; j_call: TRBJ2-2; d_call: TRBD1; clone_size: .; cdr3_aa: CASSGRQGTGELFF; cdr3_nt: TGTGCCAGCAGCGGACGACAGGGTACCGGGGAGCTGTTTTTT
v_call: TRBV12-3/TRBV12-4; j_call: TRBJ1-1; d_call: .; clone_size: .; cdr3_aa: CASSFGPSLDTEAFF; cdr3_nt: TGTGCCAGCAGTTTTGGGCCCTCCCTGGACACTGAAGCTTTCTTT
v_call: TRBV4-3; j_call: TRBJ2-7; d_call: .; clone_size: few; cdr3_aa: CASSQAREAYEQYF; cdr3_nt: TGCGCCAGCAGCCAAGCACGGGAAGCGTACGAGCAGTACTTC
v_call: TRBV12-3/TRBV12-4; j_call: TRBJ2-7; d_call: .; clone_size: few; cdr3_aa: CASSRSATYEQYF; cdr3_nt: TGTGCCAGCAGCCGTTCCGCTACCTACGAGCAGTACTTC
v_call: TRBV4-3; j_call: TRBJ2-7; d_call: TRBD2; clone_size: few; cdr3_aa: CASSQVAGEAGGYYEQYF; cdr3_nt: TGCGCCAGCAGCCAAGTGGCGGGAGAGGCTGGGGGGTACTACGAGCAGTACTTC
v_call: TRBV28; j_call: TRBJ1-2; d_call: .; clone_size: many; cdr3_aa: CASSRQDYGYTF; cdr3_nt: TGTGCCAGCAGTCGACAGGACTATGGCTACACCTTC
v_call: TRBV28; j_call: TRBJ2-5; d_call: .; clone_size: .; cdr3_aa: CATQTDLLSQETQYF; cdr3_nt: TGTGCCACCCAAACGGACCTCCTATCCCAAGAGACCCAGTACTTC
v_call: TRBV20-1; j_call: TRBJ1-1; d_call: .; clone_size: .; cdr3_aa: CSARVGRWGTEAFF; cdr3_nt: TGCAGTGCTAGGGTGGGACGCTGGGGCACTGAAGCTTTCTTT
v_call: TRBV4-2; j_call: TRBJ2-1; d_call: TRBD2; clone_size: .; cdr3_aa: CASSPLAGDGNEQFF; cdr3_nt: TGTGCCAGCAGCCCTTTAGCGGGAGATGGAAATGAGCAGTTCTTC
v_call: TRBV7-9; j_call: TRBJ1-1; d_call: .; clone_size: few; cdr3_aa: CASSSGGGPEAFF; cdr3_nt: TGTGCCAGCAGCTCAGGTGGAGGGCCTGAAGCTTTCTTT
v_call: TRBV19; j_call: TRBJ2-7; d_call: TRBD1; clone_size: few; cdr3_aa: CASAGGYEQYF; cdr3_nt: TGTGCCAGTGCAGGGGGCTACGAGCAGTACTTC
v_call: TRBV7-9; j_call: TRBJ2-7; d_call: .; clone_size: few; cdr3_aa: CASSVTAEQYF; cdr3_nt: TGTGCCAGCAGCGTGACAGCGGAGCAGTACTTC
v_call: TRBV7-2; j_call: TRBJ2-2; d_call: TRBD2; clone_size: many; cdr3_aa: CASSLTGGSTGELFF; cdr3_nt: TGTGCCAGCAGCTTAACGGGAGGGAGCACCGGGGAGCTGTTTTTT
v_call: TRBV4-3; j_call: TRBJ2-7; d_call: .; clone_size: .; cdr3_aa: CASSQEFSLVAYEQYF; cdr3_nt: TGCGCCAGCAGCCAAGAATTTAGCTTGGTGGCCTACGAGCAGTACTTC
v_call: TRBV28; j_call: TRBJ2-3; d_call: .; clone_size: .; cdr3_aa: CASSPGQVGDTQYF; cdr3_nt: TGTGCCAGCAGCCCGGGCCAAGTGGGAGATACGCAGTATTTT
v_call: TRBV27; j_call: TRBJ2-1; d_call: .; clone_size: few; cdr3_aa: CASGRGVSYNEQFF; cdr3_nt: TGTGCCAGCGGCAGGGGGGTCTCCTACAATGAGCAGTTCTTC
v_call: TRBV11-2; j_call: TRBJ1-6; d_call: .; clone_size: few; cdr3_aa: CASSLAGRTNSPLHF; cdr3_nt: TGTGCCAGCAGCTTAGCCGGACGGACCAATTCACCCCTCCACTTT
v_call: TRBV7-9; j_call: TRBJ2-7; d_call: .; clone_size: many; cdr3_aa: CASSNQRQAYEQYF; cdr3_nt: TGTGCCAGCAGCAATCAACGGCAGGCCTACGAGCAGTACTTC